The 16 T cell receptor beta chains given below trace back to one sample, sequenced in a study of shared clonotypes between healthy human individuals. Profiled with immunoSEQ multiplex PCR; TCRdb holds only in-frame clones, not every one. The top ten hold roughly 0.14% of the sample, which has millions of clones, approximately 92% seen once. The sample consisted of naive CD4+ T cells sorted from blood. Subset reported: CD45RA+ positively selected. The receptors originated from a man in his late teens or twenties in good health.

This rearrangement joins TRBV6-6 to TRBJ1-3; D not resolved. Germline V gene sequence: CDR1 MNHNY, CDR2 SVGAGI (reference sequence). The CDR3 consists of 14 residues. The V and J ends lost 8 bases and 0 bases respectively, with 11 bases between them. As DNA, the CDR3 is TGTGCCAGCCATCCCCCTAGCTCTGGAAACACCATATATTTT. Its protein is CASHPPSSGNTIYF.

The V and J genes are TRBV14 and TRBJ2-7, with unresolved D. Germline lookup yields CDR1 SGHDN and CDR2 FVKESK. V was cut by 1 base and J by 6 bases, with 10 bases left in between. The CDR3 extends over 13 amino acids. The CDR3 DNA is TGTGCCAGCAGCCAAGTACCGCATGCCGAGCAGTACTTC. Translation: CASSQVPHAEQYF.

The rearrangement uses TRBV5-6 and TRBJ2-3; D possibly corresponds to TRBD2 (6 bases). The CDR3 has 14 amino acids. Germline CDR1 is SGHDT and CDR2 is YYEEEE. V lost 3 bases and J 5 bases, leaving 13 bases between the germline ends. The CDR3 sequence: CASSWTIMGDTQYF. CDR3 DNA sequence: TGTGCCAGCAGCTGGACTATCATGGGAGATACGCAGTATTTT. The full variable domain, rest sourced from reference TRBV5-6 and TRBJ2-3, is DAGVTQSPTHLIKTRGQQVTLRCSPKSGHDTVSWYQQALGQGPQFIFQYYEEEERQRGNFPDRFSGHQFPNYSSELNVNALLLGDSALYLCASSWTIMGDTQYFGPGTRLTVL.

The chain links TRBV19 to TRBJ2-7, with 9 bases lining up with TRBD2. CDR1 is LNHDA and CDR2 is SQIVND in the germline V gene (reference sequence). The CDR3 runs 15 residues. V was pared by 3 bases and J by 3 bases, with 6 bases of the junction left unmatched. CDR3 in amino acids: CASSIEAGGIYEQYF. The CDR3 DNA reads as TGTGCCAGTAGTATTGAGGCGGGGGGGATCTACGAGCAGTACTTC.

The CDR3 loop is CASSPPRVANTEAFF. The DNA for the CDR3 is TGTGCCAGCAGCCCCCCCAGGGTAGCGAACACTGAAGCTTTCTTT. The genes are TRBV11-3 and TRBJ1-1, with D tentatively TRBD1 (5 bases). CDR1 is SGHNT, CDR2 YENEEA, per germline. Between the trimmed V and J ends, which lost 5 bases and 1 base, there was a span of 14 bases. The CDR3 is 15 residues long.

The rearrangement joins TRBV6-5 to TRBJ1-4; D might be TRBD1 (6 bases). Trimming cost V 2 bases and J 0 bases, with 10 bases left between them. The CDR3 is 16 residues long. Germline V gives CDR1 MNHEY, CDR2 SVGAGI. In DNA, the CDR3 is TGTGCCAGCAGTTACACCGGGACAACAACTAATGAAAAACTGTTTTTT. This gives the protein CASSYTGTTTNEKLFF.

The chain combines TRBV2 with TRBJ1-2; D is uncertain. The CDR3 length is 14 residues. V lost 10 bases and J lost 13, with 28 bases in between. Germline-derived CDR1 and CDR2 are SNHLY and FYNNEI. CDR3 coding DNA: TGTGCCACCTTTTTCAGGCCCTTAGAGAAAGGAGGCACCTTC. It codes for CATFFRPLEKGGTF.

In regard to this clone: Other DNA sequences of this sample code for an identical CDR3. The chain uses TRBV6-5 and TRBJ2-7; 10 bases map to TRBD1. The CDR3 runs 15 residues. Germline CDR1 is MNHEY and CDR2 is SVGAGI. The ends lost 2 bases at V and 4 bases at J; junction bases unmatched: 5. The CDR3 spells CASSYRDRGVYEQYF. For the CDR3, the DNA is TGTGCCAGCAGTTACCGGGACAGGGGCGTATACGAGCAGTACTTC.

CDR3 sequence: CASRDYGTTNTEAFF. The DNA of the CDR3 is TGTGCCAGCCGAGACTACGGGACAACGAACACTGAAGCTTTCTTT. The rearrangement joins TRBV6-6 to TRBJ1-1; D may be TRBD1 (6 bases). Trimming left V 8 bases short and J 1 base short, with 17 bases between. Per germline, CDR1 MNHNY and CDR2 SVGAGI (reference sequence). This CDR3 has 15 amino acids.

The rearrangement joins TRBV5-4 to TRBJ2-1; D might be TRBD1 or TRBD2, each matching 6 bases. Looked up from germline, CDR1 is SGHNT and CDR2 is YYREEE (reference sequence). V lost 4 bases and J 7 bases, leaving 15 bases between the germline ends. The CDR3 runs to 14 residues. CDR3 DNA: TGTGCCAGCAGCACCGGGGGCCTGGGGAATGAGCAGTTCTTC. This encodes CASSTGGLGNEQFF.

The chain carries TRBV28 and TRBJ2-1; either TRBD1 or TRBD2 may fit D (5 bases each). This CDR3 has 14 residues. Germline lookup yields CDR1 MDHEN and CDR2 SYDVKM. Deletions cut 4 bases from V and 10 bases from J, with 17 bases between. CDR3 sequence (DNA): TGTGCCAGCAGTTCTGGAGGACAACCGAGGGAGCAGTTCTTC. Translation: CASSSGGQPREQFF. Filled out from reference TRBV28 and TRBJ2-1, the complete variable domain reads DVKVTQSSRYLVKRTGEKVFLECVQDMDHENMFWYRQDPGLGLRLIYFSYDVKMKEKGDIPEGYSVSREKKERFSLILESASTNQTSMYLCASSSGGQPREQFFGPGTRLTVL.

The table lists this clone with a count of one. This chain joins TRBV5-1 and TRBJ2-3; possible D gene TRBD2, 6 bases. This CDR3 is 15 amino acids long. Trimming took 0 bases from V and 4 from J, leaving 12 bases between them. The germline V gene has CDR1 SGHRS and CDR2 YFSETQ. The CDR3 nucleotides are TGCGCCAGCAGCTTGGATGGGGGGAGGCCAGATACGCAGTATTTT. It codes for CASSLDGGRPDTQYF.

The gene calls are TRBV11-2 and TRBJ2-7; 9 bases map to TRBD1. The germline CDR1 and CDR2 sequences are SGHAT and FQNNGV. CDR3 length: 15 amino acids. V lost 5 bases, J lost 2 bases, and 7 bases stayed unmatched. In DNA form, the CDR3 reads TGTGCCAGCAGCCCAAGACAGGGGGGTACCTACGAGCAGTACTTC. Translation gives CASSPRQGGTYEQYF.

The chain has TRBV5-4 and TRBJ2-1, with 12 bases that match TRBD2. The germline gives CDR1 SGHNT, CDR2 YYREEE (reference sequence). The CDR3 has 17 residues. V shed 4 bases and J 9 bases; nucleotides not matched to a gene: 14. The CDR3 DNA reads TGTGCCAGCAGCCAAAATGGACTAGCGGGAATCCGCAGTGAGCAGTTCTTC. Translating gives CASSQNGLAGIRSEQFF.

This chain joins TRBV19 and TRBJ1-2, with 7 bases aligning to TRBD1. Trimming took 8 bases from V and 1 from J; bases not matched to a gene: 7. The V gene's germline CDR1 is LNHDA and CDR2 SQIVND (reference sequence). The length of the CDR3 is 14 residues. The CDR3 loop reads CASRGTEFNYGYTF. In nucleotides, the CDR3 is TGTGCCAGTCGGGGGACAGAGTTTAACTATGGCTACACCTTC.

This clone was detected once. This chain uses TRBV5-1 with TRBJ2-5; possible D gene TRBD1, 6 bases. Germline CDR1 SGHRS, CDR2 YFSETQ. The CDR3 loop spans 14 amino acids. Trimming removed 4 bases from V and 0 bases from J, with 10 bases in between. The DNA of the CDR3 is TGCGCCAGCAGCATACAGGGTAACCAAGAGACCCAGTACTTC. Its protein product is CASSIQGNQETQYF.